This T cell receptor beta chain was identified in a study of T cell repertoires in cytomegalovirus infection. The study, taken as a whole, reports: Dominating the ex vivo response were TCR beta clonotypes that were CMV-specific and HLA-C-restricted.

Via MiXCR, TCRdb re-called the reads, giving one row per CDR3 protein. The sample includes about 920,000 distinct CDR3 sequences, 31% of them seen just once. This clonotype showed up just a few times. The antigen remains unidentified. The CDR3 is 14 residues long. The ends were cut back, 1 base at V and 5 bases at J, with 10 bases in the middle. The V gene's germline CDR1 is SGHAT and CDR2 FQNNGV. Sequenced material: cultured CD8+ T cells from PBMCs, taken from culture after CMV antigen stimulation. The receptor was derived from a human donor in good health (CMV status not recorded). Some clones in this sample may be carry-over from other donors' samples. The chain combines TRBV11-2 with TRBJ2-3; D gene uncertain. CDR3 bases: TGTGCCAGCAGCTTAGTCCCTCTAGGAGATACGCAGTATTTT. Translation gives CASSLVPLGDTQYF. The full variable domain, its missing parts supplied by reference TRBV11-2 and TRBJ2-3, is EAGVAQSPRYKIIEKRQSVAFWCNPISGHATLYWYQQILGQGPKLLIQFQNNGVVDDSQLPKDRFSAERLKGVDSTLKIQPAKLEDSAVYLCASSLVPLGDTQYFGPGTRLTVL.